Shown below are 2 T cell receptor beta chains from a single sample sequenced in a study of blood T cell repertoires in COVID-19. Method: immunoSEQ multiplex PCR; TCRdb's copy keeps in-frame clones and lacks some. The sample includes 150,000 to 160,000 clones, less than 95% of them seen just once. Source material: peripheral blood. These receptors were collected from a man in his fifties or sixties with acute or convalescent COVID-19.

The chain employs TRBV12-3 or TRBV12-4 and TRBJ2-7; 7 nucleotides line up with TRBD1. The CDR3 is made up of 12 amino acids. V gave up 6 bases and J gave up 2 bases; unmatched junction bases: 1. The CDR3 sequence is CASRRGPYEQYF. The CDR3 bases are TGTGCCAGCAGGAGGGGGCCCTACGAGCAGTACTTC.

The table lists this clone with a few counts. This chain connects TRBV29-1 to TRBJ2-7; 7 bases match TRBD1. CDR1 and CDR2 (germline): SQVTM, ANQGSEA. CDR3 length: 12 amino acids. Germline trimming cut 6 bases from V and 7 bases from J; bases unmatched to any gene: 9. The CDR3 spells CSVTGIVGEQYV. The DNA of the CDR3 is TGCAGCGTGACAGGGATCGTGGGGGAGCAGTACGTC.